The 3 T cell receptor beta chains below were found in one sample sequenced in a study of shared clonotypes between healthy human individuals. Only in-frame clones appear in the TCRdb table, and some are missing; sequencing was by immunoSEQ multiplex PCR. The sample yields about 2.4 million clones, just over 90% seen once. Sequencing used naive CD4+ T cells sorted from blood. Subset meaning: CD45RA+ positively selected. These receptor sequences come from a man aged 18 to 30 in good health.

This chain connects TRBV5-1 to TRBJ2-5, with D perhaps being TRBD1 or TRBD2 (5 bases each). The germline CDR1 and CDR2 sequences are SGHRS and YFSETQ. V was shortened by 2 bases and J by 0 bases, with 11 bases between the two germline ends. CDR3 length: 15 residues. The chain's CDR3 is CASSFEGYYQETQYF. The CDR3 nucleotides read TGCGCCAGCAGCTTCGAGGGGTACTACCAAGAGACCCAGTACTTC.

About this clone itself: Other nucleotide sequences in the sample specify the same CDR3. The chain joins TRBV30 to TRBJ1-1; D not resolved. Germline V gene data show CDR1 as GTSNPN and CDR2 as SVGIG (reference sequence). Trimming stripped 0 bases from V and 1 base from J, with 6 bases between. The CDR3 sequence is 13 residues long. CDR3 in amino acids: CAWSVTRNTEAFF. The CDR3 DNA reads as TGTGCCTGGAGTGTAACAAGGAACACTGAAGCTTTCTTT.

The CDR3 reads CASSKDTGAGTDTQYF. DNA of the CDR3: TGTGCCAGCAGCAAAGATACAGGGGCCGGAACAGATACGCAGTATTTT. The chain links TRBV27 to TRBJ2-3; TRBD1 agrees at 7 bases. Germline V CDR1 and CDR2: MNHEY, SMNVEV (reference sequence). With V trimmed by 6 bases and J by 3 bases, 12 bases remained unmatched. The CDR3 is 16 amino acids.